This T cell receptor (beta chain) was retrieved from a study of T cell responses to AZD1222 COVID-19 vaccine. Germline lookup yields CDR1 MGHDK and CDR2 SYGVNS. V was cut by 3 bases and J by 7 bases, with 13 bases left in between. The CDR3 has 14 residues. TCRdb keeps only in-frame clones here, not all; method: immunoSEQ multiplex PCR. The sample contains approximately 94,000 clones, about 89% of which appear only once. As for this clone: Its antigen is currently unknown.

The study's findings and limits: Clonal diversity was possibly underestimated, and white British individuals and females predominated among donors. Regions 160-218 and 743-854 dominated among vaccine-associated CD4 TCRs spanning spike.

Here the sequenced sample was peripheral blood, taken on day 0 of MenACWY control vaccination. The TCR comes from an adult in good health. The chain employs TRBV25-1 and TRBJ2-1; a weak D match, TRBD2 (5 bases). In DNA, the CDR3 is TGTGCCAGCAGTGAGAGCGGCTCGAGGAATGAGCAGTTCTTC. Its translation is CASSESGSRNEQFF.